This TCR beta chain originates from a study of CD8+ T cells in alopecia areata. The study team obtained lesional scalp punch biopsies and peripheral blood from alopecia areata patients. PBMCs, the starting material, were the source of sorted CD4+ and CD8+ T cells. Extracted from the samples, RNA was reverse transcribed into cDNA to serve as the sequencing template. Sequencing used immunoSEQ multiplex PCR; TCRdb keeps in-frame clones, though not all of them. This repertoire shows 130,000 or so clones, 49% found once; its top ten account for 18%. The V gene end was trimmed by 2 bases and the J gene end by 8 bases; junction bases not matched to a gene: 10. CDR1 and CDR2 (germline): MNHNS, SASEGT. The CDR3 has 17 residues.

This sequence was found in a human donor with alopecia areata. This rearrangement joins TRBV6-1 to TRBJ1-6; 9 bases match TRBD1. The material was CD8+ T cells sorted from blood, obtained at week 0. The CDR3 is CASSETTTGTGYSPLHF. As DNA, the CDR3 is TGTGCCAGCAGTGAAACTACAACCGGGACAGGGTATTCACCCCTCCACTTT.